The present entry profiles one T cell receptor beta chain with its context. The data stem from a study of blood T cell repertoires in COVID-19. Study-wide background: T cells, B-cell-depleted T cells, or PBMCs provided the cDNA or gDNA that served as material.

V shed 5 bases and J shed 2 bases, with 9 bases lying between them. CDR1 and CDR2 from the germline V gene are LNHDA and SQIVND (reference sequence). The CDR3 is 13 amino acids. In the study's own analysis: How many nucleated cells were present was estimated from reference gene primer amplification. Generated by immunoSEQ multiplex PCR, the TCRdb table keeps only in-frame clones and is missing some. D and trimming come from the DNA, and the V and J calls and clone size come from that table. The table includes around 150,000 clones, more than 80% detected once. Sequencing was done on a sample of peripheral blood. The receptor was derived from a man aged 65 to 85 with acute or convalescent COVID-19. The V call is TRBV19, the J call TRBJ1-2, with D perhaps TRBD1 (6 bases). This chain's CDR3 is CASSVGQNYGYTF. The CDR3, as DNA: TGTGCCAGTAGTGTAGGACAGAACTATGGCTACACCTTC.